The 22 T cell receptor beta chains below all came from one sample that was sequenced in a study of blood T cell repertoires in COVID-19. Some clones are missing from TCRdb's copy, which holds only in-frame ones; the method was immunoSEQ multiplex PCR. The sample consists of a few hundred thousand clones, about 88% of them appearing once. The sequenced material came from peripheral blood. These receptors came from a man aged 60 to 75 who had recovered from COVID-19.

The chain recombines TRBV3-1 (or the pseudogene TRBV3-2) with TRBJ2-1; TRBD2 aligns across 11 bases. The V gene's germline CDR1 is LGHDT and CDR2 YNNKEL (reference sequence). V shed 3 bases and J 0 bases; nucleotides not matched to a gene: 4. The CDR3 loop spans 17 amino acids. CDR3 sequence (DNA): TGTGCCAGCAGCCAGCCTAGCGGGGGGAGCTCCTACAATGAGCAGTTCTTC. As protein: CASSQPSGGSSYNEQFF.

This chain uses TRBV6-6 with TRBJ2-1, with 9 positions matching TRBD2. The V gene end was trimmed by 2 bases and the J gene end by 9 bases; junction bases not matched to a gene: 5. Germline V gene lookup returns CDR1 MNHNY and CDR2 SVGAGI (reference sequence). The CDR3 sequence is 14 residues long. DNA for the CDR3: TGTGCCAGCAGTTACCAGGCGGGGGGGGTTGAGCAGTTCTTC. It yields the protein CASSYQAGGVEQFF.

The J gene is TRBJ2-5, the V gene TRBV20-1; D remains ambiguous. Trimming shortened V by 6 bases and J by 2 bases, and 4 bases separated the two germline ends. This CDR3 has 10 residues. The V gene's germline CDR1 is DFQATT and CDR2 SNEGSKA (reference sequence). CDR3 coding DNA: TGCAGTGCCTTGCAAGAGACCCAGTACTTC. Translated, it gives CSALQETQYF.

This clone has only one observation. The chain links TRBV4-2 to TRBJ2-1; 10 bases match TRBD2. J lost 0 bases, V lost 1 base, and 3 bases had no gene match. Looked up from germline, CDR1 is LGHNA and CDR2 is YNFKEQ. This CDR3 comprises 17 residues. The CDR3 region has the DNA TGTGCCAGCAGCCAAGGGACTAGCGGTAGCTCCTACAATGAGCAGTTCTTC. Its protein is CASSQGTSGSSYNEQFF.

The CDR3 protein is CASSFAGSSYEQYF. The CDR3 bases are TGCGCCAGCAGCTTCGCCGGGAGCTCCTACGAGCAGTACTTC. The chain couples TRBV5-1 to TRBJ2-7, with D possibly being TRBD2 (6 bases). The CDR3 runs 14 residues. Trimming stripped 2 bases from V and 0 bases from J, with 9 bases between. Germline CDR1 is SGHRS and CDR2 is YFSETQ.

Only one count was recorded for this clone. In DNA, the CDR3 is TGCGCCAGCAGCTCTACACAGGGGTCCAATGAGCAGTTCTTC. This encodes CASSSTQGSNEQFF. The genes are TRBV5-1 and TRBJ2-1; TRBD1 agrees at 7 bases. Germline V gives CDR1 SGHRS, CDR2 YFSETQ. Trimming cost V 3 bases and J 6 bases; bases outside gene matches: 6. The CDR3 runs 14 residues.

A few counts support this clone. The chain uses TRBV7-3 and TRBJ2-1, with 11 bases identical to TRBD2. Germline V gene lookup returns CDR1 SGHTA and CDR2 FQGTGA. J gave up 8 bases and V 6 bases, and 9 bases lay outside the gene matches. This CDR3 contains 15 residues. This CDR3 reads CASSIAGGPSYEQFF. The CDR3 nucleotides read TGTGCCAGCAGTATAGCGGGGGGGCCCAGTTATGAGCAGTTCTTC.

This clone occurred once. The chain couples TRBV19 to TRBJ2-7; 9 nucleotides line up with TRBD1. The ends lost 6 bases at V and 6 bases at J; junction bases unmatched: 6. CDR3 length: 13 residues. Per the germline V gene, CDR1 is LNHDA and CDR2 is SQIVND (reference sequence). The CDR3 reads CASSRQGGSEQYF. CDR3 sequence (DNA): TGTGCCAGTAGCCGACAGGGGGGTAGCGAGCAGTACTTC.

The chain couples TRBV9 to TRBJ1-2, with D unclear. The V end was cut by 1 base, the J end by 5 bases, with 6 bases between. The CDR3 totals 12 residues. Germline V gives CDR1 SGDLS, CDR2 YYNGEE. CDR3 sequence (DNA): TGTGCCAGCAGCGTATCGGGGTATGGCTACACCTTC. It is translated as CASSVSGYGYTF. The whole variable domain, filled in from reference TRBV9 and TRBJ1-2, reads DSGVTQTPKHLITATGQRVTLRCSPRSGDLSVYWYQQSLDQGLQFLIQYYNGEERAKGNILERFSAQQFPDLHSELNLSSLELGDSALYFCASSVSGYGYTFGSGTRLTVV.

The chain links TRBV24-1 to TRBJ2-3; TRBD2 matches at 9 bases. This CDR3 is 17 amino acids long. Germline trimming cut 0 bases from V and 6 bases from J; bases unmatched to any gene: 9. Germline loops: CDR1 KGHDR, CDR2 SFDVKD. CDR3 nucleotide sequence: TGTGCCACCAGTGATTTGCAGGCGGGGGGGTTGATCGATACGCAGTATTTT. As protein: CATSDLQAGGLIDTQYF.

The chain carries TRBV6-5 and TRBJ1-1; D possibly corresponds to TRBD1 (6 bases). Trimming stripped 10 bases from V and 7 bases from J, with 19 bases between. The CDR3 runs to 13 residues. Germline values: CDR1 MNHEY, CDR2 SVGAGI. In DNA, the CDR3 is TGTGCCACCCGAAAACAGGGAGTTATTGAAGCTTTCTTT. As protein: CATRKQGVIEAFF.

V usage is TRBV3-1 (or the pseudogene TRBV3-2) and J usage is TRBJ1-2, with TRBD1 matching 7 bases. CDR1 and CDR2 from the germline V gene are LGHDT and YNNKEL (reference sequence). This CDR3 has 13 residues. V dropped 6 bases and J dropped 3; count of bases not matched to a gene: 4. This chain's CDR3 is CASSDRAYYGYTF. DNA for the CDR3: TGTGCCAGCAGTGACAGGGCGTACTATGGCTACACCTTC.

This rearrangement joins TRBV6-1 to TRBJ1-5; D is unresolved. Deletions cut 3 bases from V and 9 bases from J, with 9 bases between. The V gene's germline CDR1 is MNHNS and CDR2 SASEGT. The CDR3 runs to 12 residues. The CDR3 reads CASSDTIGPQHF. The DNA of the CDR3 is TGTGCCAGCAGTGATACGATCGGGCCCCAGCATTTT.

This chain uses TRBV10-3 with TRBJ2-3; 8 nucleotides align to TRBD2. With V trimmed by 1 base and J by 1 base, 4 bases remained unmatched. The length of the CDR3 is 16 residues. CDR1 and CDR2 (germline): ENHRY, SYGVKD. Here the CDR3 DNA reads TGTGCCATCAGTGAGTTTAGCGGGGTCGGCACAGATACGCAGTATTTT. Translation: CAISEFSGVGTDTQYF.

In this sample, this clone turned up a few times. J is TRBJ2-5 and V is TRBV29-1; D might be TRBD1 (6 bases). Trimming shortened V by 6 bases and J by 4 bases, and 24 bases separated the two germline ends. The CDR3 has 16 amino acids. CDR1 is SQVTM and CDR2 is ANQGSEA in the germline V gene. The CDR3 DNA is TGCAGCGTCCTGCCAGCAGGGGCTCCTGGACGAGAGACCCAGTACTTC. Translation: CSVLPAGAPGRETQYF.

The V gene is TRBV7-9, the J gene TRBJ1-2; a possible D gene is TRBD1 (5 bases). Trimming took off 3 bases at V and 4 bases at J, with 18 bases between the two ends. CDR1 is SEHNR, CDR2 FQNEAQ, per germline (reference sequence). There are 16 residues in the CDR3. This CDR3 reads CASSFTWSGSIYGYTF. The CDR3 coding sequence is TGTGCCAGCAGCTTCACTTGGTCAGGGTCCATCTATGGCTACACCTTC.

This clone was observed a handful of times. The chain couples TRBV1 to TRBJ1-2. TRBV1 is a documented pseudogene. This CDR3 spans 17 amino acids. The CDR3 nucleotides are TGCACCAGCAGCCAACTAGGATTGGCCAGCCGCAACTATGGCTACACCTTC. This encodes CTSSQLGLASRNYGYTF.

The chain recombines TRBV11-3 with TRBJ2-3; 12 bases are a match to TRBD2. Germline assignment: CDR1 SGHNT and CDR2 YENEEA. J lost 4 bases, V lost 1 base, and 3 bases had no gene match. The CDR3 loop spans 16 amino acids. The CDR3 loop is CASSLGLAGGPDTQYF. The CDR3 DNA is TGTGCCAGCAGCTTAGGGCTAGCGGGGGGGCCAGATACGCAGTATTTT.

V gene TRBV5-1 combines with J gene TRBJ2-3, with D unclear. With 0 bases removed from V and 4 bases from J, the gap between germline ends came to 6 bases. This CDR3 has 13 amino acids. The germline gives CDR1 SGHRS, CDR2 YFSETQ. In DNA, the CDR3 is TGCGCCAGCAGCTTGGTTAGTCCAGATACGCAGTATTTT. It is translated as CASSLVSPDTQYF.

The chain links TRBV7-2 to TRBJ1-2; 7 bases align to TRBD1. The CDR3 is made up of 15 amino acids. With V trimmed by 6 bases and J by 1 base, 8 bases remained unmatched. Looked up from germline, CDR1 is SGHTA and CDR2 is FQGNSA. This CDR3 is CASSPTGQNNYGYTF. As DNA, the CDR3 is TGTGCCAGCAGTCCCACGGGACAGAATAACTATGGCTACACCTTC. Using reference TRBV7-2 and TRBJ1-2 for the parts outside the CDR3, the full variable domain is GAGVSQSPSNKVTEKGKDVELRCDPISGHTALYWYRQSLGQGLEFLIYFQGNSAPDKSGLPSDRFSAERTGGSVSTLTIQRTQQEDSAVYLCASSPTGQNNYGYTFGSGTRLTVV.

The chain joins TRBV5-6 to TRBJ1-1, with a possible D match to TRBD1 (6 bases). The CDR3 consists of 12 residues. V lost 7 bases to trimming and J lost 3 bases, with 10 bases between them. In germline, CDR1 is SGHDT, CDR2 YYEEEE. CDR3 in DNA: TGTGCCAGCTCCTGGACAGACACTGAAGCTTTCTTT. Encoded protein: CASSWTDTEAFF.

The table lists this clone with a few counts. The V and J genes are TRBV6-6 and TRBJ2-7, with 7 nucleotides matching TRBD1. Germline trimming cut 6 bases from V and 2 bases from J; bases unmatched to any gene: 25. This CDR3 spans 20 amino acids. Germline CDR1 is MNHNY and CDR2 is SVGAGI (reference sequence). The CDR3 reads CASSNRDSKSPKRGPYEQYF. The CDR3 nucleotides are TGTGCCAGCAGCAACCGGGACAGCAAATCCCCTAAACGCGGGCCCTACGAGCAGTACTTC.